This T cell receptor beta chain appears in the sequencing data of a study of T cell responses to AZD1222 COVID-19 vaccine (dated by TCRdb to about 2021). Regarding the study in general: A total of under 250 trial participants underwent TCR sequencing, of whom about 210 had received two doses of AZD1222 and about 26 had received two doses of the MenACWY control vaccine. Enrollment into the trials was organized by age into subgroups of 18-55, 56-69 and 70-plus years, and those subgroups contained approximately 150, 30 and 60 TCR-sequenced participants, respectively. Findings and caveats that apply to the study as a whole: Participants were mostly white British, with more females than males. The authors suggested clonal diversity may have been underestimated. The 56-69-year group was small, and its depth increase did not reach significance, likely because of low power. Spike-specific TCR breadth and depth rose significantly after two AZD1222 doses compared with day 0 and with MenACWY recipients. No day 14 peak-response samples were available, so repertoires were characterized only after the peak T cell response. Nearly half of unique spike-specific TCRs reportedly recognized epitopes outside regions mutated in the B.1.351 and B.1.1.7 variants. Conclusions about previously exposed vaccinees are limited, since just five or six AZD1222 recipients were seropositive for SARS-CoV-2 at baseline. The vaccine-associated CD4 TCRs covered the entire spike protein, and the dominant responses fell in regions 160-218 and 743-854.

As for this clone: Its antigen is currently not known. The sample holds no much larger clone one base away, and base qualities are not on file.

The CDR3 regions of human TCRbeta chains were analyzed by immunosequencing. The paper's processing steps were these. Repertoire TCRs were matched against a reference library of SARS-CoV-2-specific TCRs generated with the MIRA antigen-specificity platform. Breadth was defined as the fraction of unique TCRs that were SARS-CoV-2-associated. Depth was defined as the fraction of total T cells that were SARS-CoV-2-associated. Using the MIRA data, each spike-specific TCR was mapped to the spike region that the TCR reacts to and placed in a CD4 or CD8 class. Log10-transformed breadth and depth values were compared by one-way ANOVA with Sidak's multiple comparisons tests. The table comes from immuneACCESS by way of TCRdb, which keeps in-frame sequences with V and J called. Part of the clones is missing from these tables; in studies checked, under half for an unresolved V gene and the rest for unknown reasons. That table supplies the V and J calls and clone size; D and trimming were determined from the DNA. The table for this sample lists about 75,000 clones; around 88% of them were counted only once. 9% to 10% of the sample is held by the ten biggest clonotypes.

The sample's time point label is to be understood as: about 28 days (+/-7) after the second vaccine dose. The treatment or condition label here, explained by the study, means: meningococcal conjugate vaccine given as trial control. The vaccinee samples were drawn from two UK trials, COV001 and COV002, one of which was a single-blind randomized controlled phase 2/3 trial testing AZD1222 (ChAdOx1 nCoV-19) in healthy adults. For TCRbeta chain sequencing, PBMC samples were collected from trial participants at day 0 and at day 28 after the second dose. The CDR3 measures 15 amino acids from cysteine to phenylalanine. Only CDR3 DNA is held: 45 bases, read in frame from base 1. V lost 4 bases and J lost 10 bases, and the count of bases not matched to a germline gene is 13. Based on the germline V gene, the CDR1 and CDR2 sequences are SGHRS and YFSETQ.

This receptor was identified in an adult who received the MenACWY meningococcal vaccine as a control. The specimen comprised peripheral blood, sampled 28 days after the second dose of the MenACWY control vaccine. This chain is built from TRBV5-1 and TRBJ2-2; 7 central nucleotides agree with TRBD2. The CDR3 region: CASSPEWAGTTELFF. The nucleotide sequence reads TGCGCCAGCAGCCCCGAGTGGGCAGGGACTACGGAGCTGTTTTTT.